This record concerns one T cell receptor (beta chain) sequence. Method: immunoSEQ multiplex PCR; TCRdb's copy keeps in-frame clones and lacks some. The table records approximately 100,000 clones, about 85% of them present only once. The data were obtained in a study of blood T cell repertoires in COVID-19. Study background: Acute and convalescent COVID-19 specimens originated in the United States, Italy and Spain. T cells, B-cell-depleted T cells, or PBMCs provided the cDNA or gDNA that served as material.

Trimming removed 6 bases at V and 2 bases at J, with 9 bases between. The germline gives CDR1 ENHRY, CDR2 SYGVKD. This CDR3 spans 13 amino acids. The source of this sequence is an elderly man with acute or convalescent COVID-19. The sequencing input was peripheral blood. This chain links TRBV10-3 with TRBJ2-3, with D perhaps TRBD2 (6 bases). CDR3 nucleotides: TGTGCCATCAGGTCGGACTACACAGATACGCAGTATTTT. Translation: CAIRSDYTDTQYF.